This T cell receptor (beta chain) was recorded in a study of cytomegalovirus exposure and HLA in healthy donors. As concerns this clone: Its specificity is not known.

Broader study findings: Whilst most TCR sequences proved rare, a subset of public TCRs occurred across many donors.

Only in-frame clones appear in the TCRdb table, and some are missing; sequencing was by immunoSEQ multiplex PCR. This sample has some 210,000 clones, with around 86% found just once. Trimming stripped 5 bases from V and 7 bases from J, with 9 bases between. The CDR3 runs to 11 residues. Germline CDR1 reads SQVTM; CDR2 reads ANQGSEA. The chain employs TRBV29-1 and TRBJ1-3; tentative D call: TRBD1 (6 bases). The sample comprised PBMCs. This clonotype was obtained from a young woman in good health and CMV-seropositive. This chain's CDR3 is CSVTGRNTIYF. In DNA, the CDR3 is TGCAGCGTTACAGGGCGCAACACCATATATTTT.